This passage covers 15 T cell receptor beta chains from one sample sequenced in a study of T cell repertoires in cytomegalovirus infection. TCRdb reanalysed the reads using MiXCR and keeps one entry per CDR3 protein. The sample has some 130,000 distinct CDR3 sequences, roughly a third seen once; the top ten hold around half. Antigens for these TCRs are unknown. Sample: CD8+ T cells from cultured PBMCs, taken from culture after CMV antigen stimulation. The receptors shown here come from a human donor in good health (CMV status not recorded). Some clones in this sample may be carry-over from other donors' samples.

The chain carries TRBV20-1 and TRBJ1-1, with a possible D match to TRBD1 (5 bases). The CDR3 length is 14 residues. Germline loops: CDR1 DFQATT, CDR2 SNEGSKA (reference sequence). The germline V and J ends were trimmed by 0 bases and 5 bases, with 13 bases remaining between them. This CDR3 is CSARDGGEDTEAFF. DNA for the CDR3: TGCAGTGCTAGAGATGGAGGGGAAGATACTGAAGCTTTCTTT.

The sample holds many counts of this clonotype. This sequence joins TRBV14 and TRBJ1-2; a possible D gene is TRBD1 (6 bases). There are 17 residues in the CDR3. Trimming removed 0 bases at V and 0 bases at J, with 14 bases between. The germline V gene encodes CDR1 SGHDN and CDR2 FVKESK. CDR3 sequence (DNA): TGTGCCAGCAGCCAAGAGGGGCCAGGGGCAACTAACTATGGCTACACCTTC. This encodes CASSQEGPGATNYGYTF. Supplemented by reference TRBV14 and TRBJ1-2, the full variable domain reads EAGVTQFPSHSVIEKGQTVTLRCDPISGHDNLYWYRRVMGKEIKFLLHFVKESKQDESGMPNNRFLAERTGGTYSTLKVQPAELEDSGVYFCASSQEGPGATNYGYTFGSGTRLTVV.

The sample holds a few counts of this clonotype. The CDR3 protein is CASSQGGLSYTDTQYF. The DNA for the CDR3 is TGCGCCAGCAGCCAAGGGGGTTTATCTTACACAGATACGCAGTATTTT. The chain links TRBV4-1 to TRBJ2-3; D gene ambiguous. This CDR3 has 16 amino acids. The V end was cut by 1 base, the J end by 2 bases, with 13 bases between. Germline lookup yields CDR1 MGHRA and CDR2 YSYEKL.

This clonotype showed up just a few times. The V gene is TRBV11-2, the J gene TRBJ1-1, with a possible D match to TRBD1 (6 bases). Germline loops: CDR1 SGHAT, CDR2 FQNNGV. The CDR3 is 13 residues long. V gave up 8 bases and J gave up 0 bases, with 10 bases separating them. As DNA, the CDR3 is TGTGCCAGCTGGGGACACCTGAACACTGAAGCTTTCTTT. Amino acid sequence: CASWGHLNTEAFF. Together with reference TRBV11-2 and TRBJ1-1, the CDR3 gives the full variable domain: EAGVAQSPRYKIIEKRQSVAFWCNPISGHATLYWYQQILGQGPKLLIQFQNNGVVDDSQLPKDRFSAERLKGVDSTLKIQPAKLEDSAVYLCASWGHLNTEAFFGQGTRLTVV.

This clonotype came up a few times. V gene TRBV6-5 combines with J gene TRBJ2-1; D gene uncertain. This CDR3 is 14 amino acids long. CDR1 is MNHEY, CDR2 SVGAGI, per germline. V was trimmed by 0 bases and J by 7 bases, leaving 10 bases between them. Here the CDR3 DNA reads TGTGCCAGCAGTTACTCGGGTGGAGATAATGAGCAGTTCTTC. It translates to CASSYSGGDNEQFF.

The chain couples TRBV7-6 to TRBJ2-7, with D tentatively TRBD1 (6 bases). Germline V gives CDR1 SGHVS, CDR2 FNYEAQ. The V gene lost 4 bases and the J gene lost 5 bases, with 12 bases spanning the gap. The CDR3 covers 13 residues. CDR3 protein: CASSSDRNHEQYF. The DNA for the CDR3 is TGTGCCAGCAGCTCAGACAGGAACCACGAGCAGTACTTC.

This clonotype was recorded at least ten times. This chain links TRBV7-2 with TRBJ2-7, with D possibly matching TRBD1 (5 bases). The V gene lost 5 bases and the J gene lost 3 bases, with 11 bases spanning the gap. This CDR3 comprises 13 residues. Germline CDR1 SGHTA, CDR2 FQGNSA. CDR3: CASSPADSYEQYF. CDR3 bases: TGTGCCAGCAGCCCAGCCGACAGCTACGAGCAGTACTTC.

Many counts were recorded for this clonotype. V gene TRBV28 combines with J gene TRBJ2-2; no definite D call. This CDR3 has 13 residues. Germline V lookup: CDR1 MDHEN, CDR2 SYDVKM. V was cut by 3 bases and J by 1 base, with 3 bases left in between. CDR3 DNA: TGTGCCAGCAGTTTTCTGAACACCGGGGAGCTGTTTTTT. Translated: CASSFLNTGELFF.

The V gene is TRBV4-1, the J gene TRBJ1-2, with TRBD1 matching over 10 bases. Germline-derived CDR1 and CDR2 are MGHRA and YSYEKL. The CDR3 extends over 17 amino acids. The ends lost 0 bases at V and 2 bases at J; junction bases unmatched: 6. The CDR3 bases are TGCGCCAGCAGCCAAGATCCTGGACAGGGGGACAACTATGGCTACACCTTC. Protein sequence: CASSQDPGQGDNYGYTF.

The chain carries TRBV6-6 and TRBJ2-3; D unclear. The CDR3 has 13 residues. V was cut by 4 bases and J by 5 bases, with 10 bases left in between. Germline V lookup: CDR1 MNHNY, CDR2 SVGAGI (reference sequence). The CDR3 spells CASSSDEEDTQYF. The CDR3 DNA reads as TGTGCCAGCAGTTCTGACGAGGAAGATACGCAGTATTTT.

The CDR3 bases are TGTGCCAGCAGTGGTGACCAGGGAGGGTCCTACGAGCAGTACTTC. Translated: CASSGDQGGSYEQYF. The chain joins TRBV6-8 to TRBJ2-7; TRBD2 aligns across 7 bases. CDR1 is MNHGY, CDR2 SAAAGT, per germline. The CDR3 is 15 amino acids. The V gene end was trimmed by 5 bases and the J gene end by 1 base; junction bases not matched to a gene: 8.

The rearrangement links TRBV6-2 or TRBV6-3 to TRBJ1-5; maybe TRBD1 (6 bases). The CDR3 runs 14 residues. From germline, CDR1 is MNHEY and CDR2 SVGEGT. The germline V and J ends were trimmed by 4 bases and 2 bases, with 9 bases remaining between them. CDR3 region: CASSSRQGNQPQHF. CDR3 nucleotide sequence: TGTGCCAGCAGTTCCCGACAGGGCAATCAGCCCCAGCATTTT.

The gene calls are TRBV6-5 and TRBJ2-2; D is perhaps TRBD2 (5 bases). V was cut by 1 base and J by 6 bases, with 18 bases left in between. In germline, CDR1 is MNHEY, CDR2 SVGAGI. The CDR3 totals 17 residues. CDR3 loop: CASSYWSQRKGAGELFF. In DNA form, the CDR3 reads TGTGCCAGCAGTTACTGGTCTCAGCGGAAGGGCGCCGGGGAGCTGTTTTTT.

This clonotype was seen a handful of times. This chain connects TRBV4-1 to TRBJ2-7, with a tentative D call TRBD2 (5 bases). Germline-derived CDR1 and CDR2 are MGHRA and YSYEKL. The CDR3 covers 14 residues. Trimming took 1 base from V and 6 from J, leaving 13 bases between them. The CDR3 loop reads CASSQGAVSGEQYF. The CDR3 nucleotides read TGCGCCAGCAGCCAAGGGGCCGTCAGCGGCGAGCAGTACTTC.

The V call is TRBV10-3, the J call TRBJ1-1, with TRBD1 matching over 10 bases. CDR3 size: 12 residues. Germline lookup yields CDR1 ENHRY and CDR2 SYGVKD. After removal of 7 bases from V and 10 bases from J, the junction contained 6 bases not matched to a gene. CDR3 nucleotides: TGTGCCATCACTCTGGGACAGGGGCCAGCTTTCTTT. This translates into CAITLGQGPAFF.